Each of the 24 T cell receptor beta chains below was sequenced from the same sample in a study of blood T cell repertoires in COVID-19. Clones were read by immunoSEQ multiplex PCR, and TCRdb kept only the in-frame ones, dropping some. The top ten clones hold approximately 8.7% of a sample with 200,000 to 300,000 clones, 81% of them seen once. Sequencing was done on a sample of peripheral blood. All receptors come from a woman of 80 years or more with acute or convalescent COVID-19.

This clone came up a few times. This chain's CDR3 is CASSLGASGSREQFF. Written as DNA, the CDR3 is TGCGCCAGCAGCTTGGGGGCTAGCGGGAGTAGGGAGCAGTTCTTC. The chain has TRBV5-1 and TRBJ2-1; 10 positions match TRBD2. CDR1 and CDR2 (germline): SGHRS, YFSETQ. The CDR3 consists of 15 residues. The junction had 7 bases not matched to a gene; V was cut back by 0 bases and J by 10 bases.

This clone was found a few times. The CDR3 sequence is CASSDRGQGDSGNTIYF. The CDR3 region has the DNA TGTGCCAGCAGTGACCGAGGACAGGGGGACTCTGGAAACACCATATATTTT. The chain employs TRBV6-1 and TRBJ1-3; the match to TRBD1 covers 10 bases. The CDR3 contains 17 residues. Germline V gene data show CDR1 as MNHNS and CDR2 as SASEGT. The J segment lost 0 bases and the V segment lost 3 bases, leaving 5 bases of the junction unmatched.

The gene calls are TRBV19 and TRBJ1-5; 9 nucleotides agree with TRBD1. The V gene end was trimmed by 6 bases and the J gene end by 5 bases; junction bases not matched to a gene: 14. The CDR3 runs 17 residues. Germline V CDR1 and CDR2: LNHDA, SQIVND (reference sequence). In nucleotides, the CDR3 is TGTGCCAGTAGCATCTCCCGGGACAGGGCGACCTATCAGCCCCAGCATTTT. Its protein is CASSISRDRATYQPQHF.

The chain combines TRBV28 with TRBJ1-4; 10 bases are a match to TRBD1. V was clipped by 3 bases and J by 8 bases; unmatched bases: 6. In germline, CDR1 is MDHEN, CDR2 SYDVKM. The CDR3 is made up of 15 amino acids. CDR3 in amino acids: CASSFPTGGGEKLFF. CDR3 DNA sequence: TGTGCCAGCAGTTTCCCGACAGGGGGCGGGGAAAAACTGTTTTTT.

CDR3 nucleotide sequence: TGTGCCAGCAGCCGGTCGGGAAATAGCAATCAGCCCCAGCATTTT. Its translation is CASSRSGNSNQPQHF. This rearrangement joins TRBV4-2 to TRBJ1-5; D unclear. With 4 bases removed from V and 0 bases from J, the gap between germline ends came to 10 bases. The CDR3 is 15 residues long. In germline, CDR1 is LGHNA, CDR2 YNFKEQ.

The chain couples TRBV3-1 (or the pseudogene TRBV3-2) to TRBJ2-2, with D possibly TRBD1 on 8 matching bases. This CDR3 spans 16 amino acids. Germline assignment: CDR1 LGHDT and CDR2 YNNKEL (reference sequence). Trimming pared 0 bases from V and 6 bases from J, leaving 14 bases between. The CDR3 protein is CASSQEWTGRAGELFF. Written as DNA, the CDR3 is TGTGCCAGCAGCCAAGAATGGACAGGGAGGGCCGGGGAGCTGTTTTTT.

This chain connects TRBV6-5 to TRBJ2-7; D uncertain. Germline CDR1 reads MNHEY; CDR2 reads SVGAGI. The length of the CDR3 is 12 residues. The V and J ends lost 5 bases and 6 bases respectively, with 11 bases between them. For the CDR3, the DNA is TGTGCCAGCAGTCGAAGAGCGAGCGAGCAGTACTTC. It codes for CASSRRASEQYF.

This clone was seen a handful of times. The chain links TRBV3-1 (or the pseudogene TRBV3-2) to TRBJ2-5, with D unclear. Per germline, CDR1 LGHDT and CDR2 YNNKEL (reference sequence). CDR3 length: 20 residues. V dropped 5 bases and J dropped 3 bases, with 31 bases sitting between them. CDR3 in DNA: TGTGCCAGCAGCGACCTGCCTTTATCCTCCGGAGCAGTTATAAAAGAGACCCAGTACTTC. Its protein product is CASSDLPLSSGAVIKETQYF.

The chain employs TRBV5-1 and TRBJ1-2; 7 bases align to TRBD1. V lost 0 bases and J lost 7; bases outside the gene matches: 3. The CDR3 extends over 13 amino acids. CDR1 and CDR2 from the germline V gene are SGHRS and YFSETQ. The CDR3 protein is CASSLGQGSGYTF. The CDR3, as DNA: TGCGCCAGCAGCTTGGGACAGGGTAGTGGCTACACCTTC. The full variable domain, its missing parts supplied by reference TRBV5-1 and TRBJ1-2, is KAGVTQTPRYLIKTRGQQVTLSCSPISGHRSVSWYQQTPGQGLQFLFEYFSETQRNKGNFPGRFSGRQFSNSRSEMNVSTLELGDSALYLCASSLGQGSGYTFGSGTRLTVV.

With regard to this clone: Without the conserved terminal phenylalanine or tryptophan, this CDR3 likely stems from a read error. Here the CDR3 reads CASSYRGLRQPQHC. In nucleotides, the CDR3 is TGTGCCAGCAGTTACAGGGGGTTGAGGCAGCCCCAGCATTGT. The V and J genes are TRBV28 and TRBJ1-5, with 8 bases aligning to TRBD1. V shed 4 bases, J shed 7 bases, and the junction held 6 bases outside the gene matches. From germline, CDR1 is MDHEN and CDR2 SYDVKM. This CDR3 contains 14 residues.

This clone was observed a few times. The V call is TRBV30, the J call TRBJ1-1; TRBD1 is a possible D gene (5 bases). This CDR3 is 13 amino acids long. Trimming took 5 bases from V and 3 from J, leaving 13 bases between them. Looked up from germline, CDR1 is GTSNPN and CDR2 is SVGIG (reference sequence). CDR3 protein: CAWDRQRDTEAFF. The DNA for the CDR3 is TGTGCCTGGGACAGACAGAGAGACACTGAAGCTTTCTTT.

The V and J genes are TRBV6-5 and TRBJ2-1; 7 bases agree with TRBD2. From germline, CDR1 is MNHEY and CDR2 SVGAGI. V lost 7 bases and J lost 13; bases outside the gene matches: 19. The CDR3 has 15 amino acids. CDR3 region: CASTVFGLAEKNQFF. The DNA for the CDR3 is TGTGCCAGCACCGTCTTTGGCCTAGCGGAGAAAAACCAGTTCTTC.

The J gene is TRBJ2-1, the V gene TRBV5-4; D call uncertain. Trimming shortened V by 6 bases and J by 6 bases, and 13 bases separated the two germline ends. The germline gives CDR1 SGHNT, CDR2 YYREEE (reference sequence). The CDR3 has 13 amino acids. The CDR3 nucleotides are TGTGCCAGCACCGATCAGGTGGGCAATGAGCAGTTCTTC. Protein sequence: CASTDQVGNEQFF.

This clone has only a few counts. The CDR3 sequence: CASSTTGGSQETQYF. In nucleotides, the CDR3 is TGTGCCAGTTCAACTACTGGGGGCTCACAAGAGACCCAGTACTTC. The chain joins TRBV19 to TRBJ2-5, with a tentative D call TRBD1 (6 bases). The CDR3 extends over 15 amino acids. V was clipped by 8 bases and J by 2 bases, with 18 bases between them. The germline CDR1 and CDR2 sequences are LNHDA and SQIVND (reference sequence).

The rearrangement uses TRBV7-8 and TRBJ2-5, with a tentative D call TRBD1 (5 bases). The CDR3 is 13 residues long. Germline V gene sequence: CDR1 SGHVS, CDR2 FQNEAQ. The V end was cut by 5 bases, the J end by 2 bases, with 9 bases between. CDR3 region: CASSLTVQETQYF. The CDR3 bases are TGTGCCAGCAGCCTGACAGTACAAGAGACCCAGTACTTC.

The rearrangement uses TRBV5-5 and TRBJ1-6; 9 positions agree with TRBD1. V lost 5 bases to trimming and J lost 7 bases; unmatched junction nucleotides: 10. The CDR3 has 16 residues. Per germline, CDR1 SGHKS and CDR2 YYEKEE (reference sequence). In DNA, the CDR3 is TGTGCCAGCAGTTCGACCGGACAGGGGCTGAATTCACCCCTCCACTTT. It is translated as CASSSTGQGLNSPLHF.

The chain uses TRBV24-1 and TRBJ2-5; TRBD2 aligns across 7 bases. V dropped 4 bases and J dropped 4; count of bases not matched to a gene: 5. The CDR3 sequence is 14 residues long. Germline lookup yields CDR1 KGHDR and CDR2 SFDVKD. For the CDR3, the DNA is TGTGCCACCAGTGAGCCAGGGAGGGGAGAGACCCAGTACTTC. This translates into CATSEPGRGETQYF.

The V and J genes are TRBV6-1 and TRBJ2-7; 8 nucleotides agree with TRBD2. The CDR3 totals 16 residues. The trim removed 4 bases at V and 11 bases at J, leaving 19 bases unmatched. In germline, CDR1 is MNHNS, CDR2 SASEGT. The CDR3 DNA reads TGTGCCAGCAGTGGGATTACCGGGACTAGTAACTCGCGAGAGTACTTC. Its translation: CASSGITGTSNSREYF.

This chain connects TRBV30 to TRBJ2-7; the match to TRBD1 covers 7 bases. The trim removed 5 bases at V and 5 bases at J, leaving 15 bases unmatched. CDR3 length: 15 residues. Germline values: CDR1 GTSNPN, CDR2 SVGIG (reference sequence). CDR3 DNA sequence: TGTGCCTGGGACCTGGGGACAGTGAGTATCAACGAGCAGTACTTC. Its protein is CAWDLGTVSINEQYF. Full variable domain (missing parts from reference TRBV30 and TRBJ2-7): SQTIHQWPATLVQPVGSPLSLECTVEGTSNPNLYWYRQAAGRGLQLLFYSVGIGQISSEVPQNLSASRPQDRQFILSSKKLLLSDSGFYLCAWDLGTVSINEQYFGPGTRLTVT.

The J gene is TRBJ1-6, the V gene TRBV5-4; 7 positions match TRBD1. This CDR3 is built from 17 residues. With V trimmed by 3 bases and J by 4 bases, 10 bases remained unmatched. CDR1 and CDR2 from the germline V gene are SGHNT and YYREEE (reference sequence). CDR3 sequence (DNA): TGTGCCAGCAGCTCAGGGGGGCTAGACGGTTATAATTCACCCCTCCACTTT. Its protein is CASSSGGLDGYNSPLHF.

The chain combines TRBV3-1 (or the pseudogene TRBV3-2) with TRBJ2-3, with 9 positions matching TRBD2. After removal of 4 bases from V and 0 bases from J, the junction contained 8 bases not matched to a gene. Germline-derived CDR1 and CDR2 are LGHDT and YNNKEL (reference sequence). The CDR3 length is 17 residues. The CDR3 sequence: CASSRLVAGESTDTQYF. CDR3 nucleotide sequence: TGTGCCAGCAGCCGGCTCGTAGCGGGGGAAAGCACAGATACGCAGTATTTT.

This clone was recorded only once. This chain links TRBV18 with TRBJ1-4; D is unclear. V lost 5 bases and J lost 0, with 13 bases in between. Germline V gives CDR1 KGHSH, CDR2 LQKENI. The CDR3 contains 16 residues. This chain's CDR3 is CASSATVLATNEKLFF. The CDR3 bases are TGTGCCAGCTCAGCCACAGTTCTCGCAACTAATGAAAAACTGTTTTTT.

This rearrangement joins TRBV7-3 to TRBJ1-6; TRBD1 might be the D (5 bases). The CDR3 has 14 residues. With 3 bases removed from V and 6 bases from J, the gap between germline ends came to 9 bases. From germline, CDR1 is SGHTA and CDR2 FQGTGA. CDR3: CASSLQGGNSPLHF. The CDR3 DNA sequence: TGTGCCAGCAGCTTGCAGGGAGGTAATTCACCCCTCCACTTT.

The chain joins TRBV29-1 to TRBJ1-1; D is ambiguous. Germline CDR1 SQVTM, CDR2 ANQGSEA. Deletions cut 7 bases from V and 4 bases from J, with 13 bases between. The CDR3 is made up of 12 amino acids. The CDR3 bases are TGCAGCGCAAAGATAGCCTTCACTGAAGCTTTCTTT. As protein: CSAKIAFTEAFF.